The rows below give T cell receptor beta chains drawn from one sample of a study of cytomegalovirus exposure and HLA in healthy donors. The method was immunoSEQ multiplex PCR; TCRdb's version includes in-frame clones alone and lacks a portion of them. The top ten clones hold 5.4% of a sample with 200,000 to 250,000 clones, roughly 87% of them seen once. Sequencing used PBMCs. The receptors here all came from a woman aged 40 to 55 in good health and CMV-seropositive. CDR3s include the opening cysteine and the closing phenylalanine or tryptophan. Fields, in order: J gene, V gene, CDR3 protein.

j_gene: TRBJ1-1; v_gene: TRBV15; CDR3aa: CATSRSPVMNTEAFF
j_gene: TRBJ1-1; v_gene: TRBV19; CDR3aa: CASNPSGTGLGAFF
j_gene: TRBJ2-7; v_gene: TRBV7-2; CDR3aa: CASSSDRGPYEQYF
j_gene: TRBJ2-2; v_gene: TRBV12-5; CDR3aa: CASVPSGSFSGELFF
j_gene: TRBJ2-5; v_gene: TRBV7-2; CDR3aa: CASSPWDLNLKYF
j_gene: TRBJ1-4; v_gene: TRBV28; CDR3aa: CASTKTGGNEKLFF
j_gene: TRBJ1-2; v_gene: TRBV2; CDR3aa: CASSDRAGYTF
j_gene: TRBJ2-7; v_gene: TRBV7-8; CDR3aa: CASSPEGPSFYEQYF
j_gene: TRBJ1-1; v_gene: TRBV5-4; CDR3aa: CASSSPGHTNTEAFF
j_gene: TRBJ2-7; v_gene: TRBV6-6; CDR3aa: CASRTGTSGSYEQYF
j_gene: TRBJ1-2; v_gene: TRBV27; CDR3aa: CASSIREDPNYGYTF
j_gene: TRBJ1-5; v_gene: TRBV4-3; CDR3aa: CASSQVRGGDGNQPQHF
j_gene: TRBJ1-1; v_gene: TRBV7-2; CDR3aa: CASSRQTEAFF
j_gene: TRBJ2-7; v_gene: TRBV4-3; CDR3aa: CASSPGRDRYYEQYF
j_gene: TRBJ2-1; v_gene: TRBV5-1; CDR3aa: CASSPAWAGESYNEQFF
j_gene: TRBJ1-5; v_gene: TRBV19; CDR3aa: CASSQGFYSNQPQHF
j_gene: TRBJ1-2; v_gene: TRBV6-6; CDR3aa: CASRPRTDRGHGYTF
j_gene: TRBJ1-3; v_gene: TRBV5-1; CDR3aa: CASSSYGPGNTIYF
j_gene: TRBJ2-1; v_gene: TRBV9; CDR3aa: CASSVDSSGGFYNEQFF
j_gene: TRBJ1-1; v_gene: TRBV5-1; CDR3aa: CASSPGQGFMNTEAFF
j_gene: TRBJ2-7; v_gene: TRBV29-1; CDR3aa: CSVDYRGSGEQYF
j_gene: TRBJ1-3; v_gene: TRBV2; CDR3aa: CATKQGTSGNTIYF
j_gene: TRBJ2-5; v_gene: TRBV4-1; CDR3aa: CASSQGFLQETQYF
j_gene: TRBJ2-7; v_gene: TRBV11-1; CDR3aa: CASSSLTSYEQYF
j_gene: TRBJ1-3; v_gene: TRBV30; CDR3aa: CAWSGDRVAGNTIYF
j_gene: TRBJ2-1; v_gene: TRBV2; CDR3aa: CASSESFFGAGEYNEQFF
j_gene: TRBJ1-1; v_gene: TRBV4-1; CDR3aa: CASSRGFPVLGTEAFF
j_gene: TRBJ2-7; v_gene: TRBV7-8; CDR3aa: CASSPPPGGYEQYF
j_gene: TRBJ1-1; v_gene: TRBV6-5; CDR3aa: CASSYSTGKGTEAFF
j_gene: TRBJ2-7; v_gene: TRBV10-2; CDR3aa: CASSESGLAGTYEQYF
j_gene: TRBJ1-5; v_gene: TRBV2; CDR3aa: CASSRLSLPDNSNQPQHF
j_gene: TRBJ2-1; v_gene: TRBV7-9; CDR3aa: CASSSTSGGLYNEQFF
j_gene: TRBJ1-4; v_gene: TRBV11-1; CDR3aa: CASSLGGLGNEKLFF
j_gene: TRBJ2-2; v_gene: TRBV7-2; CDR3aa: CASTLAGGTNTGELFF
j_gene: TRBJ2-3; v_gene: TRBV5-1; CDR3aa: CASSLWGPHPNRTKQYF
j_gene: TRBJ2-1; v_gene: TRBV5-1; CDR3aa: CASSYGQGSYNEQFF
j_gene: TRBJ2-6; v_gene: TRBV27; CDR3aa: CASSLSKPLAGQLGTGANVLTF
j_gene: TRBJ1-2; v_gene: TRBV9; CDR3aa: CASSEGGRRGSNYGYTF
j_gene: TRBJ1-2; v_gene: TRBV7-2; CDR3aa: CASSLYRGWNYGYTF
j_gene: TRBJ1-1; v_gene: TRBV11-2; CDR3aa: CASVRGSNTEAFF
j_gene: TRBJ1-1; v_gene: TRBV27; CDR3aa: CASSSRGLNTEAFF
j_gene: TRBJ2-7; v_gene: TRBV11-3; CDR3aa: CASSSGGGTYEQYF
j_gene: TRBJ2-1; v_gene: TRBV11-2; CDR3aa: CASSTYRGRRNEQFF
j_gene: TRBJ1-6; v_gene: TRBV5-1; CDR3aa: CASSLAPTGVHSPLHF
j_gene: TRBJ2-7; v_gene: TRBV30; CDR3aa: CAWSVSQGPQYF
j_gene: TRBJ2-1; v_gene: TRBV5-1; CDR3aa: CASSRVAGVGINEQFF
j_gene: TRBJ1-2; v_gene: TRBV7-2; CDR3aa: CASRPDTQGYGYTF
j_gene: TRBJ2-1; v_gene: TRBV5-1; CDR3aa: CASSEMTSGLGDEQFF
j_gene: TRBJ1-5; v_gene: TRBV28; CDR3aa: CASRTDSNQPQHF